Listed here are 23 T cell receptor beta chains from one sample, sequenced in a study of pediatric ulcerative colitis (dated by TCRdb to between 2017 and 2020). To prepare the library, the immunoSEQ multiplex PCR assay was applied. The clones in this table, taken by TCRdb from immuneACCESS, are in-frame only. Not every clone is retained; where verified, under half of the shortfall comes from an unresolved V gene, and the cause of the rest is unknown. The table for this sample lists about 64,000 clones; about nine tenths of them were counted only once. The ten top clones hold 3% to 4.5% of the sample. Sequencing was carried out using blood. The receptors come from a boy aged 5 to 17 with severe ulcerative colitis.

The chain uses TRBV19 and TRBJ1-1; perhaps TRBD1 as D (6 bases). CDR1 is LNHDA, CDR2 SQIVND, per germline (reference sequence). V shed 3 bases and J shed 0 bases, with 11 bases lying between them. The CDR3 runs 15 residues. CDR3 protein: CASSISGDMNTEAFF. In DNA form, the CDR3 reads TGTGCCAGTAGTATTTCAGGGGATATGAACACTGAAGCTTTCTTT.

The chain carries TRBV4-3 and TRBJ2-5, with unresolved D. This CDR3 spans 15 amino acids. Trimming took off 1 base at V and 5 bases at J, with 14 bases between the two ends. Germline assignment: CDR1 LGHNA and CDR2 YSLEER. The CDR3 protein is CASSQGVVGSETQYF. The CDR3 DNA sequence: TGCGCCAGCAGCCAAGGGGTAGTGGGATCGGAGACCCAGTACTTC.

The V and J genes are TRBV11-1 and TRBJ2-4, with 8 nucleotides matching TRBD1. The V and J ends lost 5 bases and 9 bases, in that order; junction bases with no gene match: 6. CDR3 length: 13 residues. Germline lookup yields CDR1 SGHAT and CDR2 FQDESV (reference sequence). The CDR3 coding sequence is TGTGCCAGCAGCCGGACAGGGTTTGCCATTCAGTACTTC. Translation gives CASSRTGFAIQYF.

The CDR3 coding sequence is TGTGCCAGCAGCTTAATAGGCAGCCAACAAGAGACCCAGTACTTC. Its protein is CASSLIGSQQETQYF. The V call is TRBV7-3, the J call TRBJ2-5; D uncertain. Germline V gene lookup returns CDR1 SGHTA and CDR2 FQGTGA. The ends were cut back, 1 base at V and 2 bases at J, with 11 bases in the middle. This CDR3 contains 15 residues.

The V call is TRBV9, the J call TRBJ2-1; 8 bases line up with TRBD2. V gave up 0 bases and J gave up 9 bases; unmatched junction bases: 11. Germline V gene sequence: CDR1 SGDLS, CDR2 YYNGEE. This CDR3 is built from 16 residues. The CDR3 DNA reads TGTGCCAGCAGCGTAGAGGGGACTAGGGCCACTCGTGAGCAGTTCTTC. Protein: CASSVEGTRATREQFF. Full variable domain (outside the CDR3, taken from reference TRBV9 and TRBJ2-1): DSGVTQTPKHLITATGQRVTLRCSPRSGDLSVYWYQQSLDQGLQFLIQYYNGEERAKGNILERFSAQQFPDLHSELNLSSLELGDSALYFCASSVEGTRATREQFFGPGTRLTVL.

V gene TRBV6-5 combines with J gene TRBJ1-3; D call uncertain. The CDR3 is 16 amino acids. Germline CDR1 is MNHEY and CDR2 is SVGAGI. V shed 0 bases and J shed 0 bases, with 9 bases lying between them. In DNA, the CDR3 is TGTGCCAGCAGTTACTCGAGTGGAAGCTCTGGAAACACCATATATTTT. It is translated as CASSYSSGSSGNTIYF.

V and J are TRBV27 and TRBJ1-2; 9 bases agree with TRBD1. CDR3 length: 15 residues. In germline, CDR1 is MNHEY, CDR2 SMNVEV (reference sequence). The V gene end was trimmed by 5 bases and the J gene end by 2 bases; junction bases not matched to a gene: 6. CDR3 in DNA: TGTGCCAGCAGTGACGGACAGGGGCGAAACTATGGCTACACCTTC. It specifies CASSDGQGRNYGYTF.

The genes are TRBV18 and TRBJ2-1, with D possibly being TRBD2 (6 bases). The length of the CDR3 is 13 residues. Trimming pared 9 bases from V and 7 bases from J, leaving 16 bases between. In germline, CDR1 is KGHSH, CDR2 LQKENI. CDR3 nucleotide sequence: TGTGCCAGTAGCGGCAACGGGGGAAATGAGCAGTTCTTC. Protein sequence: CASSGNGGNEQFF.

The chain is built from TRBV13 and TRBJ2-7; D may correspond to TRBD1 or TRBD2 (5 bases each). The germline V and J ends were trimmed by 0 bases and 5 bases, with 14 bases remaining between them. CDR1 is PRHDT and CDR2 is FYEKMQ in the germline V gene (reference sequence). The CDR3 has 15 residues. The CDR3 DNA reads TGTGCCAGCAGCTTAGGCCTCGGGACGGAGAACGAGCAGTACTTC. Its protein is CASSLGLGTENEQYF.

The chain has TRBV27 and TRBJ1-1; a possible D gene is TRBD1 (6 bases). The V end lost 4 bases, the J end lost 0 bases, and 18 bases lay between the germline ends. This CDR3 contains 17 residues. Germline V gives CDR1 MNHEY, CDR2 SMNVEV (reference sequence). The CDR3 nucleotides read TGTGCCAGCAGTTCCCGGGGGGCGCTCCGAGTGAACACTGAAGCTTTCTTT. This translates into CASSSRGALRVNTEAFF.

The chain employs TRBV7-3 and TRBJ2-3, with 8 bases identical to TRBD2. Germline CDR1 SGHTA, CDR2 FQGTGA. The CDR3 has 16 amino acids. V lost 2 bases and J lost 4; bases outside the gene matches: 8. The CDR3 bases are TGTGCCAGCAGCTTATTGGCGGGGGGCTCTCCAGATACGCAGTATTTT. As protein: CASSLLAGGSPDTQYF.

This chain joins TRBV29-1 and TRBJ1-1; TRBD1 might be the D (5 bases). The CDR3 is 15 residues long. The V gene lost 4 bases and the J gene lost 0 bases, with 15 bases spanning the gap. In germline, CDR1 is SQVTM, CDR2 ANQGSEA. As DNA, the CDR3 is TGCAGCGTTGGGGGGGGTGGAGTGGTGAACACTGAAGCTTTCTTT. It translates to CSVGGGGVVNTEAFF.

The J gene is TRBJ1-5, the V gene TRBV5-8; D might be TRBD1 (5 bases). The CDR3 has 15 amino acids. From germline, CDR1 is SGHTS and CDR2 YDEGEE. Between the trimmed V and J ends, which lost 4 bases and 0 bases, there was a span of 11 bases. In DNA, the CDR3 is TGTGCCAGCAGCCGAATCGACAGTAGCAATCAGCCCCAGCATTTT. Its translation: CASSRIDSSNQPQHF.

This chain uses TRBV6-5 with TRBJ2-3; TRBD1 matches at 7 bases. Germline CDR1 is MNHEY and CDR2 is SVGAGI. Germline trimming cut 9 bases from V and 2 bases from J; bases unmatched to any gene: 11. This CDR3 is 15 amino acids long. Here the CDR3 DNA reads TGTGCCAGTAGCCCTGTGGGACAGAACACAGATACGCAGTATTTT. It translates to CASSPVGQNTDTQYF.

V is TRBV4-1 and J is TRBJ1-3, with 7 bases lining up with TRBD1. In germline, CDR1 is MGHRA, CDR2 YSYEKL. The CDR3 is made up of 18 amino acids. V lost 0 bases to trimming and J lost 0 bases; unmatched junction nucleotides: 8. This CDR3 is CASSQDPPGQSSGNTIYF. DNA of the CDR3: TGCGCCAGCAGCCAAGATCCCCCGGGACAGAGCTCTGGAAACACCATATATTTT.

The chain links TRBV6-1 to TRBJ1-2; D gene uncertain. V was clipped by 6 bases and J by 0 bases, with 14 bases between them. CDR1 is MNHNS, CDR2 SASEGT, per germline. The CDR3 loop spans 15 amino acids. The CDR3 DNA is TGTGCCAGCAGCCCCCGACATCCCGCTAACTATGGCTACACCTTC. It yields the protein CASSPRHPANYGYTF.

The chain links TRBV14 to TRBJ1-2; D is undetermined. Per the germline V gene, CDR1 is SGHDN and CDR2 is FVKESK. The ends were cut back, 3 bases at V and 6 bases at J, with 8 bases in the middle. CDR3 size: 12 residues. The CDR3 protein is CASSQHGNGYTF. The CDR3 region has the DNA TGTGCCAGCAGCCAGCATGGGAATGGCTACACCTTC.

This chain joins TRBV5-4 and TRBJ2-1, with no clear D. The germline V gene has CDR1 SGHNT and CDR2 YYREEE (reference sequence). The V end lost 4 bases, the J end lost 9 bases, and 14 bases lay between the germline ends. The CDR3 extends over 13 amino acids. The CDR3 reads CASSPGGDSEQFF. The CDR3 DNA follows: TGTGCCAGCAGCCCCGGCGGAGACTCTGAGCAGTTCTTC.

The chain combines TRBV18 with TRBJ1-3; TRBD1 might be the D (6 bases). CDR3 length: 17 amino acids. Germline V CDR1 and CDR2: KGHSH, LQKENI. V was cut by 4 bases and J by 0 bases, with 16 bases left in between. The CDR3 DNA follows: TGTGCCAGCTCACACCCCGGACAGCGTGTCTCTGGAAACACCATATATTTT. This codes for CASSHPGQRVSGNTIYF.

This chain joins TRBV6-1 and TRBJ2-7, with unresolved D. Germline V gene data show CDR1 as MNHNS and CDR2 as SASEGT. Trimming cost V 7 bases and J 3 bases, with 13 bases left between them. This CDR3 spans 13 amino acids. This CDR3 is CASTPIADYEQYF. The CDR3 region has the DNA TGTGCCAGCACCCCCATCGCGGACTACGAGCAGTACTTC.

The rearrangement joins TRBV3-1 (or the pseudogene TRBV3-2) to TRBJ2-5; D is undetermined. The germline V gene has CDR1 LGHDT and CDR2 YNNKEL (reference sequence). The CDR3 covers 9 residues. V was trimmed by 8 bases and J by 9 bases, leaving 7 bases between them. The CDR3 reads CASPLAQYF. Here the CDR3 DNA reads TGTGCCAGCCCCTTGGCCCAGTACTTC.

The genes are TRBV19 and TRBJ2-2, with unresolved D. Trimming stripped 1 base from V and 6 bases from J, with 9 bases between. Germline lookup yields CDR1 LNHDA and CDR2 SQIVND (reference sequence). The CDR3 sequence is 14 residues long. This chain's CDR3 is CASSIGGVPGELFF. The CDR3 DNA reads TGTGCCAGTAGTATAGGTGGAGTGCCCGGGGAGCTGTTTTTT.

V gene TRBV27 combines with J gene TRBJ2-7; no clear D gene. This CDR3 has 12 amino acids. The V end was cut by 0 bases, the J end by 6 bases, with 6 bases between. The V gene's germline CDR1 is MNHEY and CDR2 SMNVEV (reference sequence). CDR3 nucleotides: TGTGCCAGCAGTTTATCGGGCAGCGAGCAGTACTTC. As protein: CASSLSGSEQYF.